The 8 T cell receptor beta chains in this list originate from one sample, sequenced in a study of T cell responses to AZD1222 COVID-19 vaccine (TCRdb year 2021). The sample's time point label, in plain terms: baseline before first vaccination. Library generation was performed with the immunoSEQ multiplex PCR assay. In its TCRdb copy, this immuneACCESS table keeps in-frame sequences only and misses some clones. Where compared with another copy, unresolved V genes explain less than half of these, and the others have no known cause. The sample data list 150,000 or so clones, and approximately 89% of these were observed just once. About 5.3% of the sample is taken by the ten largest. The material sequenced was peripheral blood, taken on day 0 of AZD1222 vaccination. These receptors all stem from an adult in good health.

V is TRBV15 and J is TRBJ1-2; D possibly corresponds to TRBD1 (5 bases). CDR3 length: 13 amino acids. Trimming removed 2 bases at V and 4 bases at J, with 8 bases between. CDR1 LNHNV and CDR2 YYDKDF come from the germline V gene (reference sequence). DNA for the CDR3: TGTGCCACCAGCAGAAGACAGAGCTATGGCTACACCTTC. Protein sequence: CATSRRQSYGYTF.

V and J are TRBV28 and TRBJ1-2; D gene uncertain. The germline V gene encodes CDR1 MDHEN and CDR2 SYDVKM. This CDR3 contains 15 residues. The V and J ends lost 6 bases and 4 bases respectively, with 18 bases between them. This CDR3 reads CASRPDTLARYGYTF. For the CDR3, the DNA is TGTGCCAGCAGACCAGACACCCTAGCCCGCTATGGCTACACCTTC.

The V gene is TRBV7-2, the J gene TRBJ2-2, with D perhaps assigned TRBD1 or TRBD2 (5 bases each). This CDR3 has 14 residues. CDR1 and CDR2 (germline): SGHTA, FQGNSA. V was cut by 0 bases and J by 3 bases, with 5 bases left in between. The CDR3 is CASSLAGDTGELFF. CDR3 DNA: TGTGCCAGCAGCTTAGCGGGGGACACCGGGGAGCTGTTTTTT.

The CDR3 DNA reads as TGTGCCAGCAGTTTAGGGACTAGCAAGTATTTT. This translates into CASSLGTSKYF. V usage is TRBV12-3 or TRBV12-4 and J usage is TRBJ2-3, with TRBD2 identical over 8 bases. This CDR3 is 11 amino acids long. Trimming cost V 1 base and J 13 bases; bases outside gene matches: 1.

This clone was observed a single time. V is TRBV5-1 and J is TRBJ1-1; D is ambiguous. Germline V gives CDR1 SGHRS, CDR2 YFSETQ. This CDR3 is 11 amino acids long. Trimming removed 4 bases at V and 4 bases at J, with 5 bases between. The CDR3 protein is CASSPGTEAFF. In DNA, the CDR3 is TGCGCCAGCAGCCCAGGCACTGAAGCTTTCTTT.

The chain is built from TRBV18 and TRBJ1-5; possible D gene TRBD1, 6 bases. CDR1 and CDR2 (germline): KGHSH, LQKENI. This CDR3 region has 14 residues. Trimming cost V 3 bases and J 5 bases, with 11 bases left between them. CDR3 sequence: CASSPLQGHQPQHF. Written as DNA, the CDR3 is TGTGCCAGCTCACCCCTACAGGGTCATCAGCCCCAGCATTTT.

The gene calls are TRBV28 and TRBJ1-2; TRBD1 matches at 7 bases. Germline-derived CDR1 and CDR2 are MDHEN and SYDVKM. This CDR3 is 14 amino acids long. V was pared by 4 bases and J by 2 bases, with 4 bases of the junction left unmatched. CDR3 nucleotides: TGTGCCAGCAGTTCGACAGGGTCAAACTATGGCTACACCTTC. Amino acids: CASSSTGSNYGYTF.

A remark on this clone: A read error may account for a junction end that differs from germline. The CDR3 DNA reads as TGCGCCAGCAGGCAAGGGGACCGTAATTCACCCCTCCACTTT. It yields the protein CASRQGDRNSPLHF. The chain uses TRBV4-3 and TRBJ1-6, with D possibly matching TRBD1 (5 bases). CDR3 length equals 14 residues. Germline V gene data show CDR1 as LGHNA and CDR2 as YSLEER.